A selection of T cell receptor beta chains follows, all from one sample in a study of T cells in Graves' hyperthyroidism and ophthalmopathy. TCRdb ran MiXCR on the multiplex PCR reads and lists one entry per CDR3 protein. The table records about 420,000 distinct CDR3 sequences, about 15% of them present only once. Sequenced sample: blood. These receptors all come from a woman under 30 with Graves' hyperthyroidism. Each CDR3 is given with its conserved first and last residue.

j_call v_call cdr3_aa
TRBJ1-1 TRBV4-1 CASSPRGLEAFF
TRBJ2-1 TRBV20-1 CSATGGQGTYNEQFF
TRBJ2-7 TRBV6-1 CASKGGLAGGYEQYF
TRBJ2-2 TRBV4-2 CASSQGLSTGELFF
TRBJ1-2 TRBV5-1 CASSLGQGPHGYTF
TRBJ1-2 TRBV15 CATSRGAALHSQGYGYTF
TRBJ2-5 TRBV25-1 CASAGAPETQYF
TRBJ2-2 TRBV6-1 CASRISGIEAGELFF
TRBJ2-7 TRBV20-1 CSARVAGAPQYF
TRBJ2-7 TRBV11-2 CASSLIAQSSYEQYF
TRBJ2-7 TRBV27 CASGKGVRTVQYF
TRBJ1-1 TRBV5-1 CASSVGSGPHYEAFF
TRBJ2-2 TRBV19 CASRGSGGRNTGELFF
TRBJ2-5 TRBV10-3 CAISEGGTSGRETQYF